The 21 T cell receptor beta chains in this list originate from one sample, sequenced in a study of blood T cell repertoires in COVID-19. Clones were read by immunoSEQ multiplex PCR, and TCRdb kept only the in-frame ones, dropping some. The sample consists of tens of thousands of clones, around 80% of them appearing once. Sequencing used peripheral blood. These receptors all come from a human donor in a cohort sampled during active COVID-19.

The V gene is TRBV24-1, the J gene TRBJ1-5; TRBD1 might be the D (5 bases). The V and J ends lost 2 bases and 9 bases respectively, with 7 bases between them. Germline CDR1 reads KGHDR; CDR2 reads SFDVKD. The CDR3 has 12 residues. The CDR3 is CATSDSRGPQHF. CDR3 nucleotide sequence: TGTGCCACCAGTGATTCAAGGGGGCCCCAGCATTTT.

This chain uses TRBV19 with TRBJ2-1, with D uncertain. The V gene lost 10 bases and the J gene lost 4 bases, with 17 bases spanning the gap. The CDR3 sequence is 14 residues long. Germline V gene data show CDR1 as LNHDA and CDR2 as SQIVND (reference sequence). In nucleotides, the CDR3 is TGTGCCACCCTAAATGCAGCGCGTTACAATGAGCAGTTCTTC. Residues: CATLNAARYNEQFF.

This chain joins TRBV29-1 and TRBJ1-2, with 8 bases fitting TRBD1. CDR1 SQVTM and CDR2 ANQGSEA come from the germline V gene. Losses at the gene ends were 6 bases for V and 4 bases for J; bases not matched to a gene: 13. The CDR3 spans 15 residues. The CDR3 DNA is TGCAGCGTCGAGATGCTTACGACAGGGGCCTATGGCTACACCTTC. As protein: CSVEMLTTGAYGYTF.

This chain joins TRBV5-5 and TRBJ2-5; the D is unclear. CDR1 is SGHKS and CDR2 is YYEKEE in the germline V gene (reference sequence). Trimming left V 1 base short and J 4 bases short, with 2 bases between. The CDR3 length is 11 residues. The CDR3 DNA is TGTGCCAGCAGCTTGCGAGAGACCCAGTACTTC. Its translation is CASSLRETQYF. Variable domain in full (rest from reference TRBV5-5 and TRBJ2-5): DAGVTQSPTHLIKTRGQQVTLRCSPISGHKSVSWYQQVLGQGPQFIFQYYEKEERGRGNFPDRFSARQFPNYSSELNVNALLLGDSALYLCASSLRETQYFGPGTRLLVL.

This clone has more than one count but fewer than ten. The J gene is TRBJ2-5, the V gene TRBV7-8, with 11 bases identical to TRBD2. This CDR3 has 18 amino acids. Germline CDR1 is SGHVS and CDR2 is FQNEAQ. V shed 1 base and J 2 bases; nucleotides not matched to a gene: 9. The CDR3 loop is CASSLVVAGGPRQETQYF. The CDR3 DNA is TGTGCCAGCAGCTTAGTAGTAGCGGGAGGGCCGAGGCAAGAGACCCAGTACTTC.

This chain joins TRBV4-1 and TRBJ2-3; 9 bases fit TRBD1. The V segment lost 3 bases and the J segment 6 bases; nucleotides outside the gene matches: 10. Germline CDR1 is MGHRA and CDR2 is YSYEKL. This CDR3 is built from 16 residues. In nucleotides, the CDR3 is TGCGCCAGCAGCCACCTCCCGGGACAGGGTTTTGATACGCAGTATTTT. Residues: CASSHLPGQGFDTQYF.

The V gene is TRBV2, the J gene TRBJ2-1, with 10 bases that match TRBD2. The CDR3 is 15 amino acids. The J segment lost 3 bases and the V segment lost 7 bases, leaving 6 bases of the junction unmatched. Germline V gene lookup returns CDR1 SNHLY and CDR2 FYNNEI. The CDR3 DNA is TGTGCCAGCATGAGGACTAGCGGAGACTACAATGAGCAGTTCTTC. Translated, it gives CASMRTSGDYNEQFF.

This sequence joins TRBV7-2 and TRBJ2-7; TRBD2 aligns across 9 bases. This CDR3 region has 17 residues. The J segment lost 6 bases and the V segment lost 5 bases, leaving 17 bases of the junction unmatched. Germline lookup yields CDR1 SGHTA and CDR2 FQGNSA. The CDR3 DNA follows: TGTGCCAGCAGCGAACGCCCTACTAGCGGGTTTCAGGGCGAGCAGTACTTC. Protein: CASSERPTSGFQGEQYF.

This clone was observed a few times. V usage is TRBV28 and J usage is TRBJ2-1; D is unclear. The CDR3 has 15 amino acids. Trimming shortened V by 7 bases and J by 1 base, and 14 bases separated the two germline ends. From germline, CDR1 is MDHEN and CDR2 SYDVKM. The CDR3 DNA sequence: TGTGCCAGCATCCCCACCCTAAGTTCCTACAATGAGCAGTTCTTC. The encoded protein is CASIPTLSSYNEQFF.

The rearrangement joins TRBV28 to TRBJ2-2, with D possibly matching TRBD1 (5 bases). The CDR3 totals 17 residues. The germline gives CDR1 MDHEN, CDR2 SYDVKM. V was pared by 5 bases and J by 0 bases, with 16 bases between. The CDR3: CASSGRPLDTNTGELFF. The CDR3 DNA sequence: TGTGCCAGCAGTGGCCGCCCTTTGGACACGAACACCGGGGAGCTGTTTTTT.

The chain uses TRBV6-4 and TRBJ2-2, with a weak D call TRBD1 (6 bases). Trimming left V 6 bases short and J 6 bases short, with 14 bases between. This CDR3 comprises 14 residues. CDR1 is MRHNA, CDR2 SNTAGT, per germline. This chain's CDR3 is CASSQKTGAGELFF. CDR3 sequence (DNA): TGTGCCAGCAGCCAGAAGACAGGCGCCGGGGAGCTGTTTTTT.

This chain joins TRBV11-3 and TRBJ2-2; TRBD2 agrees at 8 bases. V was clipped by 1 base and J by 4 bases; unmatched bases: 5. The germline V gene has CDR1 SGHNT and CDR2 YENEEA. CDR3 size: 16 residues. This chain's CDR3 is CASSLGSGGSTGELFF. CDR3 nucleotide sequence: TGTGCCAGCAGCTTAGGTTCGGGAGGGAGCACCGGGGAGCTGTTTTTT.

The chain combines TRBV15 with TRBJ2-7; 9 nucleotides line up with TRBD2. Trimming at V came to 3 bases and at J to 2 bases, leaving 2 bases not matched to a gene. Germline lookup yields CDR1 LNHNV and CDR2 YYDKDF (reference sequence). The CDR3 extends over 14 amino acids. This CDR3 is CATSRREGTYEQYF. The CDR3 DNA reads as TGTGCCACCAGCAGGCGGGAGGGAACCTACGAGCAGTACTTC.

This sequence joins TRBV11-1 and TRBJ2-3; D gene ambiguous. This CDR3 is 16 amino acids long. CDR1 is SGHAT and CDR2 is FQDESV in the germline V gene (reference sequence). Trimming removed 5 bases from V and 4 bases from J, with 19 bases in between. In DNA, the CDR3 is TGTGCCAGCAGCCCCTTTTGGCCATCAGGTCCAGATACGCAGTATTTT. The encoded protein is CASSPFWPSGPDTQYF.

The V and J genes are TRBV19 and TRBJ2-7; 10 positions match TRBD1. There are 16 residues in the CDR3. Germline V lookup: CDR1 LNHDA, CDR2 SQIVND (reference sequence). V lost 1 base and J lost 5; bases outside the gene matches: 8. CDR3 DNA: TGTGCCAGTAGTATAGCGGGAGGGACAGGGGACAACGAGCAGTACTTC. This encodes CASSIAGGTGDNEQYF. Drawing the rest from reference TRBV19 and TRBJ2-7, the complete variable domain is DGGITQSPKYLFRKEGQNVTLSCEQNLNHDAMYWYRQDPGQGLRLIYYSQIVNDFQKGDIAEGYSVSREKKESFPLTVTSAQKNPTAFYLCASSIAGGTGDNEQYFGPGTRLTVT.

There are a few counts of this clone. CDR3 residues: CASSEWAGNTGELFF. The CDR3 coding sequence is TGTGCCAGCAGCGAATGGGCTGGGAACACCGGGGAGCTGTTTTTT. The J gene is TRBJ2-2, the V gene TRBV7-8; D is unclear. CDR1 is SGHVS and CDR2 is FQNEAQ in the germline V gene. V dropped 5 bases and J dropped 1 base, with 11 bases sitting between them. The CDR3 spans 15 residues.

The chain uses TRBV9 and TRBJ2-6; D unclear. Germline CDR1 and CDR2: SGDLS and YYNGEE. This CDR3 region has 15 residues. Trimming took off 1 base at V and 1 base at J, with 6 bases between the two ends. CDR3 in amino acids: CASSVQVSGANVLTF. CDR3 sequence (DNA): TGTGCCAGCAGCGTACAGGTTTCTGGGGCCAACGTCCTGACTTTC.

The chain links TRBV7-2 to TRBJ1-1; D gene uncertain. V lost 2 bases and J lost 7, with 14 bases in between. The germline CDR1 and CDR2 sequences are SGHTA and FQGNSA. CDR3 length equals 14 residues. The CDR3 reads CASSLKGGGGEAFF. CDR3 bases: TGTGCCAGCAGCTTAAAAGGTGGCGGTGGTGAAGCTTTCTTT.

The chain employs TRBV28 and TRBJ1-5; D gene uncertain. The V and J ends lost 4 bases and 11 bases respectively, with 15 bases between them. The CDR3 has 13 amino acids. The germline CDR1 and CDR2 sequences are MDHEN and SYDVKM. The CDR3 region has the DNA TGTGCCAGCAGTTCAGGCGACCCGGGGACCCAGCATTTT. Protein: CASSSGDPGTQHF.

In this sample, this clone turned up a few times. J is TRBJ2-2 and V is TRBV6-4; TRBD1 aligns across 10 bases. The junction had 6 bases not matched to a gene; V was cut back by 5 bases and J by 0 bases. This CDR3 spans 17 amino acids. The germline CDR1 and CDR2 sequences are MRHNA and SNTAGT. The CDR3 loop reads CASSPTGTGANTGELFF. The CDR3, as DNA: TGTGCCAGCAGTCCAACCGGGACAGGGGCGAACACCGGGGAGCTGTTTTTT.

This chain uses TRBV5-4 with TRBJ2-5; perhaps TRBD2 as D (6 bases). V lost 0 bases and J 5 bases, leaving 11 bases between the germline ends. Germline lookup yields CDR1 SGHNT and CDR2 YYREEE (reference sequence). The CDR3 is 14 residues long. This CDR3 reads CASSLAGGVETQYF. As DNA, the CDR3 is TGTGCCAGCAGCTTGGCCGGAGGGGTTGAGACCCAGTACTTC. The complete variable domain, with remaining parts taken from reference TRBV5-4 and TRBJ2-5, reads ETGVTQSPTHLIKTRGQQVTLRCSSQSGHNTVSWYQQALGQGPQFIFQYYREEENGRGNFPPRFSGLQFPNYSSELNVNALELDDSALYLCASSLAGGVETQYFGPGTRLLVL.